The clone carrying this T cell receptor (beta chain) was recorded many times. The data stem from a study of neurological immune-mediated disorders. The CDR3 has 14 amino acids. Germline lookup yields CDR1 SEHNR and CDR2 FQNEAQ (reference sequence). V gave up 5 bases and J gave up 3 bases; unmatched junction bases: 6. Time point described: longitudinal time-point 3. A single record per CDR3 protein comes from TCRdb applying MiXCR to the 5' RACE reads. This table has about 81,000 distinct CDR3 sequences, about 4% appearing once. The origin of this receptor is a woman aged 55-70 years with multiple sclerosis. The chain recombines TRBV7-9 with TRBJ1-2; 7 bases map to TRBD1. What was sequenced was PBMCs. The CDR3 region is CASSPGTAYYGYTF. The CDR3 DNA reads TGTGCCAGCAGCCCCGGGACAGCTTACTATGGCTACACCTTC. Supplemented by reference TRBV7-9 and TRBJ1-2, the full variable domain reads DTGVSQNPRHKITKRGQNVTFRCDPISEHNRLYWYRQTLGQGPEFLTYFQNEAQLEKSRLLSDRFSAERPKGSFSTLEIQRTEQGDSAMYLCASSPGTAYYGYTFGSGTRLTVV.